Listed below are T cell receptor beta chains from one sample, sequenced in a study of neurological immune-mediated disorders. TCRdb re-derived calls from the 5' RACE reads in MiXCR, one entry per CDR3 protein. The table lists under 80,000 distinct CDR3 sequences, 13% to 15% of them singletons. The sample comprised PBMCs. The receptors come from a woman between 50 and 59 years old in good health. Each CDR3 is given with its conserved first and last residue. A D gene is named only where the DNA matches it firmly. Clone size appears in some rows only: once, few, many, or a class for an expanded clone.

TRBJ1-5 | TRBV28 | - | many | CASTGADQPQHF | TGTGCCAGCACGGGAGCTGATCAGCCCCAGCATTTT
TRBJ2-5 | TRBV28 | - | many | CASSQSGAETQYF | TGTGCCAGCAGTCAATCAGGGGCGGAGACCCAGTACTTC
TRBJ2-1 | TRBV5-1 | - | many | CASSLGFGDEQFF | TGCGCCAGCAGCTTGGGCTTCGGGGATGAGCAGTTCTTC
TRBJ1-5 | TRBV12-3/TRBV12-4 | - | many | CASSGIPGIDNQPQHF | TGTGCCAGCAGTGGGATTCCAGGGATCGACAATCAGCCCCAGCATTTT
TRBJ2-1 | TRBV28 | TRBD2 | many | CASRRGLAGLNEQFF | TGTGCCAGCAGACGGGGACTAGCGGGGCTCAATGAGCAGTTCTTC
TRBJ1-1 | TRBV3-1 | - | many | CASSQHPRQPNTEAFF | TGTGCCAGCAGCCAACACCCCCGACAGCCTAACACTGAAGCTTTCTTT
TRBJ2-7 | TRBV28 | - | many | CASTLNSIDEQYF | TGTGCCAGCACCTTAAATAGTATCGACGAGCAGTACTTC
TRBJ1-2 | TRBV7-2 | - | many | CASSLLGQLVGYGYTF | TGTGCCAGCAGCTTACTCGGCCAGCTCGTGGGCTATGGCTACACCTTC
TRBJ2-5 | TRBV7-9 | TRBD2 | - | CASSGGGLSGDQYF | TGTGCCAGCAGTGGCGGGGGGCTTAGTGGAGACCAGTACTTC
TRBJ2-1 | TRBV5-1 | - | many | CASRAGSYNEQFF | TGCGCCAGCCGTGCTGGGAGCTACAATGAGCAGTTCTTC
TRBJ2-2 | TRBV5-1 | - | many | CASRVDPANTGELFF | TGCGCCAGCAGGGTGGACCCGGCGAACACCGGGGAGCTGTTTTTT
TRBJ2-7 | TRBV28 | - | few | CASSFGPIAYEQYF | TGTGCCAGCAGTTTTGGTCCTATAGCGTACGAGCAGTACTTC
TRBJ2-1 | TRBV5-1 | TRBD2 | many | CASSSLTSGAYNEQFF | TGCGCCAGCAGCTCCCTGACTAGCGGGGCCTACAATGAGCAGTTCTTC
TRBJ1-5 | TRBV7-8 | - | many | CASSLVGGYSNQPQHF | TGTGCCAGCAGCTTAGTGGGCGGTTATAGCAATCAGCCCCAGCATTTT
TRBJ2-2 | TRBV28 | TRBD1 | many | CASSPGQGTTGELFF | TGTGCCAGCAGTCCGGGACAGGGCACCACCGGGGAGCTGTTTTTT
TRBJ1-2 | TRBV29-1 | - | many | CSVSRDPALRGYTF | TGCAGCGTCAGTAGAGACCCCGCACTCAGGGGCTACACCTTC
TRBJ2-7 | TRBV20-1 | TRBD2 | many | CSARDSGRGDEQYF | TGCAGTGCTAGAGATAGCGGGAGGGGGGACGAGCAGTACTTC
TRBJ2-2 | TRBV5-1 | TRBD2 | many | CASSLSGSGTGELFF | TGCGCCAGCAGCCTTAGCGGGAGTGGGACCGGGGAGCTGTTTTTT
TRBJ2-1 | TRBV29-1 | TRBD1 | many | CSGFPQGADYLGEQFF | TGCAGCGGCTTCCCGCAGGGGGCGGATTATTTGGGTGAGCAGTTCTTC
TRBJ2-5 | TRBV7-2 | TRBD1 | many | CASSFGQGVRQETQYF | TGTGCCAGCAGCTTCGGACAGGGTGTGCGGCAAGAGACCCAGTACTTC
TRBJ1-1 | TRBV12-3/TRBV12-4 | - | many | CASSLDLNTEAFF | TGCGCCAGCAGCTTAGACCTGAACACTGAAGCTTTCTTT
TRBJ2-7 | TRBV5-1 | - | many | CASSFLGAQKNSYEQYF | TGCGCCAGCAGCTTTCTGGGGGCCCAAAAGAACTCCTACGAGCAGTACTTC
TRBJ2-3 | TRBV11-2 | - | many | CASTPGTPDTQYF | TGTGCCAGCACACCAGGGACCCCAGATACGCAGTATTTT
TRBJ2-2 | TRBV5-1 | - | many | CASSLGDVNTGELFF | TGCGCCAGCAGCCTTGGAGATGTGAACACCGGGGAGCTGTTTTTT
TRBJ2-2 | TRBV20-1 | TRBD1 | many | CSARDRQGPGELFF | TGCAGTGCTAGAGATCGACAGGGGCCCGGGGAGCTGTTTTTT
TRBJ2-3 | TRBV5-6 | - | many | CASSPLFRAPPHTQYF | TGTGCCAGCAGCCCGCTCTTCCGGGCCCCTCCCCATACGCAGTATTTT
TRBJ2-2 | TRBV15 | - | many | CATSSSGGELFF | TGTGCCACCAGCAGTAGTGGTGGGGAGCTGTTTTTT
TRBJ1-2 | TRBV3-1 | TRBD1 | many | CASSQTGVNYGYTF | TGTGCCAGCAGCCAAACAGGGGTTAACTATGGCTACACCTTC
TRBJ2-3 | TRBV5-1 | - | many | CASSLDRAGSADTQYF | TGCGCCAGCAGCTTGGACCGGGCGGGGTCGGCAGATACGCAGTATTTT
TRBJ1-2 | TRBV20-1 | - | many | CSAGESYGYTF | TGCAGTGCTGGGGAGTCCTATGGCTACACCTTC
TRBJ2-5 | TRBV5-1 | TRBD2 | many | CASSLSSSGGAIARETQYF | TGCGCCAGCAGCTTGTCGTCTAGCGGGGGGGCCATCGCTCGGGAGACCCAGTACTTC
TRBJ2-7 | TRBV5-6 | TRBD1 | many | CASSSLGTGTYEQYF | TGTGCCAGCAGCAGCCTGGGGACAGGAACCTACGAGCAGTACTTC
TRBJ2-5 | TRBV12-3/TRBV12-4 | - | many | CASSSAGPVTRGETQYF | TGTGCCAGCAGTTCGGCAGGTCCGGTAACTAGAGGGGAGACCCAGTACTTC
TRBJ2-7 | TRBV5-1 | - | many | CASSLRDGPRYF | TGCGCCAGCAGCTTGCGGGATGGCCCACGGTACTTC
TRBJ2-7 | TRBV5-1 | TRBD1 | many | CASSTGGREQYF | TGCGCCAGCAGTACAGGGGGTCGTGAGCAGTACTTC
TRBJ1-1 | TRBV5-1 | - | many | CASRFSVQPNTEAFF | TGCGCCAGCAGGTTCTCGGTACAGCCGAACACTGAAGCTTTCTTT
TRBJ1-3 | TRBV2 | - | many | CASIKTGNTIYF | TGTGCCAGCATCAAAACAGGAAACACCATATATTTT
TRBJ2-7 | TRBV12-3/TRBV12-4 | - | many | CASTKEIVSYEQYF | TGTGCCAGCACAAAGGAGATAGTTTCCTACGAGCAGTACTTC
TRBJ1-1 | TRBV10-2 | TRBD1 | many | CASSEVDRGGTEAFF | TGCGCCAGCAGTGAAGTGGACAGGGGAGGGACTGAAGCTTTCTTT
TRBJ1-3 | TRBV5-1 | - | many | CASSLTISGNTIYF | TGCGCCAGCAGCTTGACCATCTCTGGAAACACCATATATTTT
TRBJ2-3 | TRBV5-1 | TRBD2 | many | CASSGTSGTTDTQYF | TGCGCCAGCAGCGGGACTAGCGGGACTACAGATACGCAGTATTTT
TRBJ2-3 | TRBV3-1 | - | many | CASSARTYTDTQYF | TGTGCCAGCAGCGCTCGGACGTACACAGATACGCAGTATTTT
TRBJ2-7 | TRBV20-1 | TRBD2 | - | CSASGGSGEQYF | TGCAGTGCTAGCGGCGGGAGTGGCGAGCAGTACTTC
TRBJ2-3 | TRBV7-7 | - | many | CASSLDHTDTQYF | TGTGCCAGCAGCTTAGACCATACAGATACGCAGTATTTT
TRBJ1-4 | TRBV5-1 | TRBD1 | - | CASSHGTAATNEKLFF | TGCGCCAGCAGCCACGGGACAGCTGCAACTAATGAAAAACTGTTTTTT
TRBJ1-1 | TRBV20-1 | - | many | CSAWRRANTEAFF | TGCAGTGCCTGGCGGCGGGCGAACACTGAAGCTTTCTTT
TRBJ1-1 | TRBV9 | - | many | CASSGFGQHTEAFF | TGTGCCAGCAGCGGTTTCGGACAGCACACTGAAGCTTTCTTT
TRBJ2-3 | TRBV5-6 | - | many | CASSFGGVTDTQYF | TGTGCCAGCAGCTTCGGCGGGGTAACAGATACGCAGTATTTT
TRBJ2-5 | TRBV4-2 | TRBD1 | many | CASRQNRGSETQYF | TGTGCCAGCAGACAGAACAGGGGATCAGAGACCCAGTACTTC